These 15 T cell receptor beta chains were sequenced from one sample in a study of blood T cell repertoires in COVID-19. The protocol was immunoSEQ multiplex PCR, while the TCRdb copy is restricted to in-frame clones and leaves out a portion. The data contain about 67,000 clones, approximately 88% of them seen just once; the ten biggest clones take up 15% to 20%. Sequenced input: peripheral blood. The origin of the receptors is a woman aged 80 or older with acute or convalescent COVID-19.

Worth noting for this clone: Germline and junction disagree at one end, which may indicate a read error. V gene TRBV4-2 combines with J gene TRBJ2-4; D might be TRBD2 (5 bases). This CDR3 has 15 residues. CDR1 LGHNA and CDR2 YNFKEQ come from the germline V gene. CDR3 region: CASSQGGPAQNIQYF. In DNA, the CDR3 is TGTGCCAGCAGCCAAGGAGGGCCAGCCCAAAACATTCAGTACTTC.

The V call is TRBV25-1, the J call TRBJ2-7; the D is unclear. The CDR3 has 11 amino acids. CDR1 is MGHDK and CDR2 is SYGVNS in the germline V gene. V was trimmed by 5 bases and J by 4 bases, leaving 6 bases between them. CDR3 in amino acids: CASSSRYEQYF. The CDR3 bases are TGTGCCAGCAGTTCTCGTTACGAGCAGTACTTC.

The CDR3 sequence: CASSLLSPGELFF. The CDR3 DNA reads TGTGCCAGCAGTTTATTGTCTCCCGGGGAGCTGTTTTTT. The gene calls are TRBV12-3 or TRBV12-4 and TRBJ2-2, with D hard to call. The CDR3 extends over 13 amino acids. The V gene lost 2 bases and the J gene lost 6 bases, with 7 bases spanning the gap.

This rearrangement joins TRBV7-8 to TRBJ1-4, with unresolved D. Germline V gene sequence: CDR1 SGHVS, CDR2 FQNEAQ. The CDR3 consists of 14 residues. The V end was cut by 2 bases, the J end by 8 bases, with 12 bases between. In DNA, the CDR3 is TGTGCCAGCAGCTTAACGCGGGGTGGGGAAAAACTGTTTTTT. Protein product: CASSLTRGGEKLFF.

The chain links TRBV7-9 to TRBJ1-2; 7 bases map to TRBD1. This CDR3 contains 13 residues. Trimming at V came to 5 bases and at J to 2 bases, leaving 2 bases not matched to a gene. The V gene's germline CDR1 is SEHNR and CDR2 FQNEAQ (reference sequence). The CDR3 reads CASSNRGNYGYTF. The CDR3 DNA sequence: TGTGCCAGCAGCAACAGGGGCAACTATGGCTACACCTTC.

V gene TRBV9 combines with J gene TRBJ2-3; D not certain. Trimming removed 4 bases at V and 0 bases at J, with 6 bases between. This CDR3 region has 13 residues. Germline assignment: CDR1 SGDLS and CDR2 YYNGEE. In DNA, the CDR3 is TGTGCCAGCAGCCTATCTAGCACAGATACGCAGTATTTT. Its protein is CASSLSSTDTQYF.

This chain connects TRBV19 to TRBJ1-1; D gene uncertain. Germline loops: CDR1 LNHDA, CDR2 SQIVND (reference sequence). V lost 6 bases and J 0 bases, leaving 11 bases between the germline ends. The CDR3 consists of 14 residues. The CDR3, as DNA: TGTGCCAGTAGCCCCTTAGTTGTGAACACTGAAGCTTTCTTT. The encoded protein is CASSPLVVNTEAFF.

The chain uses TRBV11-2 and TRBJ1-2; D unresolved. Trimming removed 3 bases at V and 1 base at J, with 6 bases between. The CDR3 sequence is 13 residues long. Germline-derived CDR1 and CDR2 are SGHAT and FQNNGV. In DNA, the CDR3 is TGTGCCAGCAGCTTGGAGCTTAACTATGGCTACACCTTC. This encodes CASSLELNYGYTF.

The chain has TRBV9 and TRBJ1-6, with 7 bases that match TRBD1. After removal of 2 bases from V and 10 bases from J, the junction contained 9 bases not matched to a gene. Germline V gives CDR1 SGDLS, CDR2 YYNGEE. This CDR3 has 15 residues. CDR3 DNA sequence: TGTGCCAGCAGCGTGCAGGGGGGTTCCAGGTCACCCCTCCACTTT. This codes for CASSVQGGSRSPLHF. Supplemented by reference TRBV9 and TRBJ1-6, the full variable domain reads DSGVTQTPKHLITATGQRVTLRCSPRSGDLSVYWYQQSLDQGLQFLIQYYNGEERAKGNILERFSAQQFPDLHSELNLSSLELGDSALYFCASSVQGGSRSPLHFGNGTRLTVT.

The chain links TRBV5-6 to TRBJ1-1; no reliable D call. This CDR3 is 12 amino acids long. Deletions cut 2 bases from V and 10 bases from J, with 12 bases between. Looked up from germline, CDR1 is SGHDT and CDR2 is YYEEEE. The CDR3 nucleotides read TGTGCCAGCAGCTTTGGTGGAGATATAGCTTTCTTT. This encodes CASSFGGDIAFF.

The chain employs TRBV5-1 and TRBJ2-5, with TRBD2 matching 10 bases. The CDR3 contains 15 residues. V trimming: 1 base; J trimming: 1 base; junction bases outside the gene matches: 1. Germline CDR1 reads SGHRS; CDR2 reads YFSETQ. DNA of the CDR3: TGCGCCAGCAGCTTGCTAGCGGGGGTCCAAGAGACCCAGTACTTC. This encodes CASSLLAGVQETQYF.

CDR3 coding DNA: TGTGCCAGCTCACCAAAGGGAGCGGGGACTGAAGCTTTCTTT. Translation gives CASSPKGAGTEAFF. The J gene is TRBJ1-1, the V gene TRBV18, with unresolved D. The germline V gene has CDR1 KGHSH and CDR2 LQKENI. V lost 2 bases and J lost 5, with 12 bases in between. The CDR3 is made up of 14 amino acids.

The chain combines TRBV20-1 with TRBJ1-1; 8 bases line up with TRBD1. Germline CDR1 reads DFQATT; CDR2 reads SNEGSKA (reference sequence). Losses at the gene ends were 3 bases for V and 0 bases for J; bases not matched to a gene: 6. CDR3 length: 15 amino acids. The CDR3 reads CSASRQGQMNTEAFF. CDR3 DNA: TGCAGTGCTAGTCGACAGGGGCAGATGAACACTGAAGCTTTCTTT.

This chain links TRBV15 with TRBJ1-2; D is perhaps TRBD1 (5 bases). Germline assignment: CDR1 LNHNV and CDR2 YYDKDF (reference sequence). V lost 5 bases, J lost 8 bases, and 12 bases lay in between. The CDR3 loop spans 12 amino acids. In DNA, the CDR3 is TGTGCCACCAGCGGGGGAGGGAGAGGCTACACCTTC. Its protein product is CATSGGGRGYTF.

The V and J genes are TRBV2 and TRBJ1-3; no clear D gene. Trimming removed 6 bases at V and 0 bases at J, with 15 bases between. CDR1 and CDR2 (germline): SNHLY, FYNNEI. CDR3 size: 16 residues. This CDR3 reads CASRPTGKGSGNTIYF. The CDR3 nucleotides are TGTGCCAGCAGGCCCACCGGGAAGGGCTCTGGAAACACCATATATTTT.